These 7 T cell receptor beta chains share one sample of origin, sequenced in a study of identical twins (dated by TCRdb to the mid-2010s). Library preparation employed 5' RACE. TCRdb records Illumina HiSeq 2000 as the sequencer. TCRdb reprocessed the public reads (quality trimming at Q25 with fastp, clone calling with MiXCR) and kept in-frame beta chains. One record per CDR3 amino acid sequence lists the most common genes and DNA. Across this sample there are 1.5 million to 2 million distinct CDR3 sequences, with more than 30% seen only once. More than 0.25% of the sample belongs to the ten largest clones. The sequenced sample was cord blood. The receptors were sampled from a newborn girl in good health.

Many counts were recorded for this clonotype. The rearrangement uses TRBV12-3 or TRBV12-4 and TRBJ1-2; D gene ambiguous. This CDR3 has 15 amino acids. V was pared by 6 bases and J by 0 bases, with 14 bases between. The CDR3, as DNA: TGTGCCAGCAGCTTCCCGTCCGGGACTAACTATGGCTACACCTTC. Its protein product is CASSFPSGTNYGYTF.

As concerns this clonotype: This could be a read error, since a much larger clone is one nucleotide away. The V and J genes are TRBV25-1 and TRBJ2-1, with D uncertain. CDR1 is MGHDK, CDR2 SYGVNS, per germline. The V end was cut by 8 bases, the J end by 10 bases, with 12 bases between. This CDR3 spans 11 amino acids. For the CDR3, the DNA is TGTGCCAGCGAGAAGGGTAGCGAGCAGTTCTTC. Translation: CASEKGSEQFF.

The CDR3 region has the DNA TGCGCCAGCAGACCAGGACAGGGGGCGCGGAACACTGAAGCTTTCTTT. Protein product: CASRPGQGARNTEAFF. The rearrangement uses TRBV5-1 and TRBJ1-1, with TRBD1 matching 11 bases. Germline CDR1 is SGHRS and CDR2 is YFSETQ. This CDR3 spans 16 amino acids. J lost 1 base, V lost 5 bases, and 7 bases had no gene match.

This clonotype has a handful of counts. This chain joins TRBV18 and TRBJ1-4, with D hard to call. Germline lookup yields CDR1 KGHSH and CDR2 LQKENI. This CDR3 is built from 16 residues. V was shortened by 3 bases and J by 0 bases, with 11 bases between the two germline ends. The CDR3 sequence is CASSPVAGSTNEKLFF. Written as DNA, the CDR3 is TGTGCCAGCTCACCTGTAGCAGGTTCAACTAATGAAAAACTGTTTTTT.

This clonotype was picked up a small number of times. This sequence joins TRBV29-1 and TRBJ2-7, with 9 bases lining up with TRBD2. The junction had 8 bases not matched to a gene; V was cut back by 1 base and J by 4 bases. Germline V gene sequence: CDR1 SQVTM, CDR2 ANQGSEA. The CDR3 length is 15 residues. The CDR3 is CSVEGGRLAAYEQYF. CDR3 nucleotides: TGCAGCGTTGAAGGAGGGAGACTAGCGGCTTACGAGCAGTACTTC.

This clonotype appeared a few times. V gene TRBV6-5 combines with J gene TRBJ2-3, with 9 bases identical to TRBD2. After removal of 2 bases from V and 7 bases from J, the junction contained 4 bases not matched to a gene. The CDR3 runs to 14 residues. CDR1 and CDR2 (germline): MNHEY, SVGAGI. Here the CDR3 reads CASSYGGLAYTQYF. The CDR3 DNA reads TGTGCCAGCAGTTACGGGGGACTAGCCTATACGCAGTATTTT.

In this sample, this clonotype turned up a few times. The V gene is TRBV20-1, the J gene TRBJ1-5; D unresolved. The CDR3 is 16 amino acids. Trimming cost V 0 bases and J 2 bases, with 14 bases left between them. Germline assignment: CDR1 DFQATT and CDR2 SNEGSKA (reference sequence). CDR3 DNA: TGCAGTGCTAGAGATTCCTCCGGTTGGGGCAATCAGCCCCAGCATTTT. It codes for CSARDSSGWGNQPQHF.